The sequence of this TCR beta chain was determined in a study of identifying expanded T cells in peripheral blood. Clones were read by immunoSEQ multiplex PCR, and TCRdb kept only the in-frame ones, dropping some. The table has fewer than 85,000 clones, 75% to 90% seen once. The CDR3 sequence is 13 residues long. Per the germline V gene, CDR1 is KGHSH and CDR2 is LQKENI. The V and J ends lost 4 bases and 4 bases respectively, with 10 bases between them. Sequenced: blood. This clonotype originated in a person between 18 and 70 years old in good health. This chain joins TRBV18 and TRBJ2-5; D may correspond to TRBD1 or TRBD2 (5 bases each). The CDR3 nucleotides read TGTGCCAGCTCACGGGGGTCTGGAGAGACCCAGTACTTC. Translation gives CASSRGSGETQYF.